Sequencing of this T cell receptor (beta chain) was carried out in a study of T cell repertoires in cytomegalovirus infection. Overall study: Matching HLA type and CMV infection were both indicated by public TCR beta signatures.

One entry per CDR3 protein results from TCRdb running MiXCR on the reads. The sample lists fewer than 85,000 distinct CDR3 sequences; under 55% were seen once. The V and J ends lost 0 bases and 1 base respectively, with 13 bases between them. Germline assignment: CDR1 SGHVT and CDR2 SQSDAQ. The CDR3 loop spans 16 amino acids. This clonotype was recorded a few times. Its antigen is not known. V gene TRBV7-4 combines with J gene TRBJ2-7; D is tentatively TRBD1 or TRBD2 (5 bases each). This clonotype was sampled from a human donor in good health (CMV status not recorded). Some clones in this sample may be carry-over from other donors' samples. The specimen was CD8+ T cells from cultured PBMCs, collected from culture after CMV antigen stimulation. This CDR3 is CASSLAGGPRSYEQYF. As DNA, the CDR3 is TGTGCCAGCAGCTTAGCTGGGGGTCCGCGTTCCTACGAGCAGTACTTC.